The TCR beta chain described here comes from a study of identical twins. TCRdb fed the 5' RACE reads into MiXCR, producing one record per CDR3 protein. The data contain more than 1.5 million distinct CDR3 sequences, less than 40% of them seen just once; the ten biggest clones take up about 0.3%. There are a few counts of this clonotype. Its antigen is not known. Whole-study results and caveats: Fewer insertions were carried by abundant cord blood beta clonotypes, but none was seen in memory repertoires.

Trimming pared 2 bases from V and 1 base from J, leaving 12 bases between. Germline V gene lookup returns CDR1 MNHNY and CDR2 SVGAGI (reference sequence). The CDR3 contains 16 residues. Healthy Caucasians were all of the donors. The rearrangement joins TRBV6-6 to TRBJ1-5; possibly TRBD1 for D (5 bases). The clonotype was recovered from a newborn girl in good health. The specimen was cord blood. The CDR3 nucleotides read TGTGCCAGCAGTTACAAGAACAGGCTAAGCAATCAGCCCCAGCATTTT. Residues: CASSYKNRLSNQPQHF.